The TCR beta chain described here comes from a study of shared clonotypes between healthy human individuals (dated by TCRdb to the early 2020s). Turning to the overall study: A few men and a couple of women, aged 18 to 49 years, made up the cohort. For each donor, three plates each were used for CD4 naive and CD4 memory, two plates were used for CD8 naive, and one plate was used for CD8 memory. To estimate repertoire size and how much clonotypes are shared between individuals, the study performed deep sequencing of blood TCR repertoires from five healthy adults. Between about 0.85 and 9.5 billion PBMCs per donor were obtained by leukapheresis. Libraries were prepared and TCR repertoires were sequenced by different laboratories using diverse techniques, in order to increase sequencing depth and limit assay-specific biases.

The germline V gene yields MDHEN for CDR1 and SYDVKM for CDR2. Including the terminal cysteine and phenylalanine, the CDR3 comprises 15 residues. Of all the DNA, just the CDR3 is kept, 45 bases in frame from base 1. V sheds 6 bases and J sheds 3 bases, leaving 18 bases between their ends. TCR CDR3 regions were amplified from genomic DNA by multiplex PCR using the deep immunoSEQ assay. Genomic DNA extracted from each cell subset was distributed evenly over all wells of several immunoSEQ 96-well plates, and each plate served as one replicate. Each replicate PCR for sorted subsets received roughly 200 ng genomic DNA, equal to around 32,000 T cell genomes. Purified libraries were quantified with a Qubit 3.0 fluorometer, sized on a Bioanalyzer 2100, and re-quantified with the KAPA Library Quantification kit. Each immunoSEQ 96-well plate was sequenced on its own single-read 150-cycle Illumina NextSeq 550 flow cell. The authors' analysis ran thus. Because the immunoSEQ output held only junctional sequences and lacked quality scores, the filtering could not match the filtering applied to full-length reads. To assign V/J genes and CDR3, sequences were annotated using PyIR, a Python wrapper for IgBLAST v1.9, with IMGT germline references. Any read was removed if the V/J assignment was weak (E-value above 1e-6), the CDR3 was missing, or the read contained stop codons, out-of-frame junctions, or ambiguous translated residues. A V3J clonotype was defined by an identical inferred V gene, J gene, and CDR3 amino acid sequence. The percentage overlap between two repertoires was calculated by dividing the number of shared unique clonotypes by the size of the smaller repertoire. Richness of each repertoire was evaluated using RTK rarefaction, the Chao1 estimator, and Recon v2.1 estimates of unobserved clonotypes. For all TCRbeta clonotypes obtained by the gDNA method from several donors, generation probabilities were computed with OLGA. The clones in this table, taken by TCRdb from immuneACCESS, are in-frame only. Not every clone is retained; where verified, under half of the shortfall comes from an unresolved V gene, and the cause of the rest is unknown. From that table come the V and J calls and clone size; the DNA was used to work out D and trimming. A total of about 380,000 clones appear in this sample, about 96% of them only once. Of the sample, more than 0.3% is held by the ten largest clones.

In the case of this clone: Its antigen remains undetermined. The input lacks base qualities; no much larger clone sits a single base away.

Healthy HIV-negative adults with no recently reported acute infections or vaccinations were included as donors. Every donor was a Caucasian adult living in Nashville, Tennessee, USA. CD8 memory samples consisted of magnetically selected CD45RO+ cells combined with CCR7-negative CD45RA+ effector memory (TemRA) cells. Blood was collected by leukapheresis, and PBMCs were isolated by Ficoll-Histopaque density gradient centrifugation and then cryopreserved in liquid nitrogen vapor phase. Analytical flow cytometry was used to check the purity and quantity of each magnetically sorted T cell population. Genomic DNA was isolated from each sorted fraction and quantified by UV absorbance on a Nanodrop 2000c. What the research found in general, with its limitations: Incomplete sequencing was indicated by rarefaction of sorted-subset datasets, despite the large sequencing depth. Naive subsets generally had larger estimated clonotype richness than memory subsets did. Sampling was restricted to blood, and TCR repertoires in tissue are likely to differ from TCR repertoires in blood. The small number of donors limited the genetic and exposure-history diversity represented. Compared with non-shared clonotypes, the clonotypes found in all four sorted-subset donors had higher generation probabilities. Based on pairwise subsampling, the degree of clonotype sharing among donors was expected to be affected by sequencing depth. When several donors were compared, the shared fraction of clonotypes was about 5% for naive CD4, about 4% for naive CD8, about 2.5% for memory CD4, and 0.3% to 0.5% for memory CD8.

The sequence joins TRBV28 to TRBJ2-7; the D region possibly corresponds to TRBD2 (5 bases align). The sequenced sample was memory CD8+ T cells sorted from blood. The cell subset or site tag for this specimen amounts to: CD45RO+ cells pooled with CCR7-negative TemRA cells. The TCR originated in a man under 40 in good health. The CDR3 region: CASSFGSGNNYEQYF. DNA sequence: TGTGCCAGCAGCTTCGGATCGGGGAACAACTACGAGCAGTACTTC.